These 32 T cell receptor beta chains were sequenced from one sample in a study of control samples from healthy donors and cancer patients (dated by TCRdb to the early 2020s). The library was produced with the immunoSEQ multiplex PCR assay. TCRdb mirrors the immuneACCESS table, restricted to in-frame sequences. Some clones are absent from its copies; in checked studies, under half trace to an unresolved V gene, and the reason for the others is unknown. This sample is represented by about 180,000 clones; 85% to 95% of them were singletons. Of the sample, more than 1.3% is held by the ten largest clones. Sequenced input: blood. The receptors shown here come from a man aged 25-45 years in good health.

The V gene is TRBV25-1, the J gene TRBJ1-2; D remains ambiguous. The germline gives CDR1 MGHDK, CDR2 SYGVNS. V gave up 5 bases and J gave up 1 base, with 8 bases separating them. This CDR3 has 13 amino acids. Here the CDR3 DNA reads TGTGCCAGCAGTACACCAAGTAACTATGGCTACACCTTC. Protein sequence: CASSTPSNYGYTF.

This clone was seen a handful of times. This chain joins TRBV6-2 or TRBV6-3 and TRBJ2-2; 8 nucleotides agree with TRBD1. The CDR3 consists of 15 residues. The germline V gene has CDR1 MNHEY and CDR2 SVGEGT. J was trimmed by 3 bases and V by 5 bases; bases with no gene match: 5. CDR3 sequence reads: CASSKGQGHTGELFF. The CDR3 region has the DNA TGTGCCAGCAGTAAAGGACAGGGCCACACCGGGGAGCTGTTTTTT.

The CDR3 bases are TGCAGTGCTAGTGCAGGGAACGGCTATGGCTACACCTTC. It specifies CSASAGNGYGYTF. The rearrangement uses TRBV20-1 and TRBJ1-2; perhaps TRBD1 as D (5 bases). Germline-derived CDR1 and CDR2 are DFQATT and SNEGSKA (reference sequence). CDR3 length: 13 amino acids. Trimming left V 3 bases short and J 4 bases short, with 12 bases between.

The V and J genes are TRBV5-1 and TRBJ2-7; 8 bases align to TRBD2. The germline V gene has CDR1 SGHRS and CDR2 YFSETQ. Trimming cost V 4 bases and J 5 bases; bases outside gene matches: 8. The CDR3 length is 14 residues. The CDR3 here is CASSPGGFGNEQYF. The CDR3 DNA sequence: TGCGCCAGCAGCCCGGGGGGGTTCGGGAACGAGCAGTACTTC.

The V call is TRBV7-9, the J call TRBJ2-1; D perhaps matches TRBD1 (5 bases). The CDR3 totals 15 residues. The germline CDR1 and CDR2 sequences are SEHNR and FQNEAQ (reference sequence). V shed 1 base and J shed 5 bases, with 12 bases lying between them. The CDR3 region has the DNA TGTGCCAGCAGCTTAGTACAGGTTGGGAACAATGAGCAGTTCTTC. Amino acids: CASSLVQVGNNEQFF. Looking up the rest from reference TRBV7-9 and TRBJ2-1 gives the full variable domain: DTGVSQNPRHKITKRGQNVTFRCDPISEHNRLYWYRQTLGQGPEFLTYFQNEAQLEKSRLLSDRFSAERPKGSFSTLEIQRTEQGDSAMYLCASSLVQVGNNEQFFGPGTRLTVL.

This chain connects TRBV27 to TRBJ2-7, with TRBD1 matching 9 bases. Trimming removed 0 bases from V and 6 bases from J; junction bases left unmatched: 6. The CDR3 loop spans 15 amino acids. The germline V gene encodes CDR1 MNHEY and CDR2 SMNVEV (reference sequence). The CDR3 DNA reads as TGTGCCAGCAGTTTATCATCCGGGACAGGGAGCGAGCAGTACTTC. It translates to CASSLSSGTGSEQYF.

The chain recombines TRBV6-5 with TRBJ1-4; 8 bases fit TRBD1. Germline V gene sequence: CDR1 MNHEY, CDR2 SVGAGI. The length of the CDR3 is 14 residues. With V trimmed by 4 bases and J by 8 bases, 6 bases remained unmatched. The CDR3 loop reads CASSLDRDREKLFF. The CDR3 DNA follows: TGTGCCAGCAGTTTGGACAGGGATAGAGAAAAACTGTTTTTT.

This clone was observed a handful of times. The V call is TRBV10-3, the J call TRBJ1-2; TRBD1 aligns across 7 bases. The CDR3 loop spans 13 amino acids. J was trimmed by 8 bases and V by 6 bases; bases with no gene match: 9. Germline CDR1 and CDR2: ENHRY and SYGVKD. In DNA, the CDR3 is TGTGCCATCAGAAACGACAGGGTGGGGGGCTACACCTTC. Translation gives CAIRNDRVGGYTF.

The chain has TRBV28 and TRBJ1-1, with TRBD1 as a possible D gene (5 bases). V was pared by 7 bases and J by 4 bases, with 16 bases between. This CDR3 region has 14 residues. Germline CDR1 is MDHEN and CDR2 is SYDVKM. In nucleotides, the CDR3 is TGTGCCAGCACCTCGGACACGTTGGGCACTGAAGCTTTCTTT. It translates to CASTSDTLGTEAFF.

This clone appeared once. The genes are TRBV7-9 and TRBJ1-6, with D unclear. Trimming shortened V by 1 base and J by 7 bases, and 8 bases separated the two germline ends. This CDR3 has 14 residues. Germline V gene sequence: CDR1 SEHNR, CDR2 FQNEAQ (reference sequence). CDR3 region: CASSLVVGNSPLHF. In nucleotides, the CDR3 is TGTGCCAGCAGCTTAGTCGTCGGAAATTCACCCCTCCACTTT.

The chain combines TRBV7-8 with TRBJ2-7; no clear D gene. Trimming shortened V by 0 bases and J by 9 bases, and 15 bases separated the two germline ends. Germline values: CDR1 SGHVS, CDR2 FQNEAQ. This CDR3 region has 14 residues. The CDR3 nucleotides are TGTGCCAGCAGCTTAGCAGGCCGGGCTACCGTGCAGTACTTC. Its translation is CASSLAGRATVQYF.

For this clone: The sample has other DNA sequences that encode this CDR3 too. The chain couples TRBV2 to TRBJ2-2, with 11 bases aligning to TRBD1. The germline gives CDR1 SNHLY, CDR2 FYNNEI. The J segment lost 6 bases and the V segment lost 5 bases, leaving 5 bases of the junction unmatched. The CDR3 length is 15 residues. The CDR3 sequence: CASSPPGQGAGELFF. The CDR3 nucleotides are TGTGCCAGCAGTCCACCGGGACAGGGGGCCGGGGAGCTGTTTTTT. Full variable domain (missing parts from reference TRBV2 and TRBJ2-2): EPEVTQTPSHQVTQMGQEVILRCVPISNHLYFYWYRQILGQKVEFLVSFYNNEISEKSEIFDDQFSVERPDGSNFTLKIRSTKLEDSAMYFCASSPPGQGAGELFFGEGSRLTVL.

The J gene is TRBJ2-3, the V gene TRBV3-1 (or the pseudogene TRBV3-2); 7 positions match TRBD1. CDR3 length: 14 amino acids. Trimming at V came to 6 bases and at J to 4 bases, leaving 7 bases not matched to a gene. CDR1 and CDR2 (germline): LGHDT, YNNKEL (reference sequence). CDR3: CASSYRQGADTQYF. CDR3 in DNA: TGTGCCAGCAGTTATAGACAGGGCGCAGATACGCAGTATTTT.

The V gene is TRBV7-6, the J gene TRBJ2-2, with 8 bases lining up with TRBD1. The germline gives CDR1 SGHVS, CDR2 FNYEAQ. Trimming cost V 8 bases and J 5 bases; bases outside gene matches: 4. CDR3 length equals 13 residues. The CDR3 bases are TGTGCCAGCCTACAGGGGGTAACCGGGGAGCTGTTTTTT. It encodes CASLQGVTGELFF.

The count of this clone is one. The rearrangement uses TRBV9 and TRBJ2-5; D possibly corresponds to TRBD2 (5 bases). The CDR3 contains 17 residues. V lost 0 bases and J lost 2, with 17 bases in between. Germline CDR1 reads SGDLS; CDR2 reads YYNGEE. The chain's CDR3 is CASSVDQTLAGQETQYF. The DNA for the CDR3 is TGTGCCAGCAGCGTAGACCAGACCCTAGCTGGGCAAGAGACCCAGTACTTC.

In this sample, this clone turned up a few times. The CDR3 nucleotides are TGTGCCAGCTCCACAGGGATTACTGGCTACACCTTC. Its protein is CASSTGITGYTF. The J gene is TRBJ1-2, the V gene TRBV19; D is perhaps TRBD1 (6 bases). The V end was cut by 9 bases, the J end by 7 bases, with 15 bases between. There are 12 residues in the CDR3. CDR1 is LNHDA, CDR2 SQIVND, per germline (reference sequence).

CDR3 sequence reads: CALQGEANSNQPQHF. The CDR3 coding sequence is TGTGCCTTGCAAGGGGAAGCGAATAGCAATCAGCCCCAGCATTTT. The V and J genes are TRBV6-5 and TRBJ1-5; D is possibly TRBD1 (5 bases). Trimming removed 11 bases at V and 0 bases at J, with 17 bases between. The CDR3 loop spans 15 amino acids. Germline lookup yields CDR1 MNHEY and CDR2 SVGAGI.

This clone was observed a few times. The chain uses TRBV28 and TRBJ1-5; no clear D gene. Trimming took 5 bases from V and 0 from J, leaving 14 bases between them. CDR1 is MDHEN and CDR2 is SYDVKM in the germline V gene. The CDR3 is made up of 16 amino acids. The CDR3 protein is CASSSSRSYSNQPQHF. The CDR3 nucleotides are TGTGCCAGCAGTAGTTCCCGGAGTTATAGCAATCAGCCCCAGCATTTT.

The rearrangement links TRBV4-2 to TRBJ1-2; possibly TRBD1 for D (5 bases). Trimming removed 3 bases at V and 4 bases at J, with 18 bases between. The germline CDR1 and CDR2 sequences are LGHNA and YNFKEQ. The CDR3 runs to 16 residues. For the CDR3, the DNA is TGTGCCAGCAGCCAGCACCCTCAACGGGACGGCTATGGCTACACCTTC. It is translated as CASSQHPQRDGYGYTF.

In its sample, this clone was seen once. The V and J genes are TRBV28 and TRBJ2-5; D might be TRBD2 (6 bases). CDR1 and CDR2 (germline): MDHEN, SYDVKM. Trimming pared 7 bases from V and 4 bases from J, leaving 13 bases between. The CDR3 consists of 13 residues. The chain's CDR3 is CASTPGGTETQYF. CDR3 sequence (DNA): TGTGCCAGCACCCCCGGAGGGACAGAGACCCAGTACTTC.

This clone occurred once. The gene calls are TRBV7-2 and TRBJ2-3; D remains unclear. The CDR3 is 17 amino acids. V was trimmed by 0 bases and J by 0 bases, leaving 13 bases between them. CDR1 SGHTA and CDR2 FQGNSA come from the germline V gene. Here the CDR3 reads CASSLALVGGSTDTQYF. The CDR3 bases are TGTGCCAGCAGCTTAGCCCTCGTGGGCGGCAGCACAGATACGCAGTATTTT.

This clone appeared once. V is TRBV10-3 and J is TRBJ2-5; 7 bases are a match to TRBD2. Unmatched junction bases numbered 10, after V lost 11 bases and J lost 1 base. The CDR3 contains 14 residues. In germline, CDR1 is ENHRY, CDR2 SYGVKD. CDR3 nucleotide sequence: TGTGCCCTAAGGGCTAGCGGACCCCAAGAGACCCAGTACTTC. It translates to CALRASGPQETQYF.

Only one count was recorded for this clone. In DNA form, the CDR3 reads TGTGCCAGCAGCCAAGTTAAGTTAGGACTGTCGTACAATGAGCAGTTCTTC. It codes for CASSQVKLGLSYNEQFF. The chain carries TRBV14 and TRBJ2-1, with D possibly TRBD2 on 5 matching bases. Germline V gene sequence: CDR1 SGHDN, CDR2 FVKESK. This CDR3 comprises 17 residues. The ends were cut back, 1 base at V and 4 bases at J, with 17 bases in the middle.

V is TRBV7-2 and J is TRBJ1-2; D is ambiguous. CDR3 length: 14 residues. V was trimmed by 1 base and J by 3 bases, leaving 9 bases between them. CDR1 is SGHTA and CDR2 is FQGNSA in the germline V gene. CDR3 DNA sequence: TGTGCCAGCAGCTTAGGCTCAAGCGACTATGGCTACACCTTC. The encoded protein is CASSLGSSDYGYTF.

This CDR3 reads CASSSGPSGEETQYF. DNA for the CDR3: TGCGCCAGCAGCTCAGGGCCTAGCGGGGAAGAGACCCAGTACTTC. V and J are TRBV5-1 and TRBJ2-5; 9 bases are shared with TRBD2. The CDR3 has 15 amino acids. CDR1 and CDR2 (germline): SGHRS, YFSETQ. The ends lost 3 bases at V and 3 bases at J; junction bases unmatched: 6.

The chain carries TRBV5-1 and TRBJ2-1, with 10 bases lining up with TRBD1. V lost 4 bases, J lost 7 bases, and 2 bases stayed unmatched. The CDR3 is made up of 13 amino acids. The germline V gene encodes CDR1 SGHRS and CDR2 YFSETQ. The CDR3 coding sequence is TGCGCCAGCAGCCTGGGACAGGGGAATGAGCAGTTCTTC. The encoded protein is CASSLGQGNEQFF.

The rearrangement joins TRBV10-2 to TRBJ2-1; TRBD1 aligns across 8 bases. The CDR3 has 15 amino acids. Trimming at V came to 3 bases and at J to 4 bases, leaving 5 bases not matched to a gene. From germline, CDR1 is WSHSY and CDR2 SAAADI. CDR3: CASSERQGIYNEQFF. The CDR3 bases are TGCGCCAGCAGTGAAAGACAGGGGATTTACAATGAGCAGTTCTTC.

This chain connects TRBV27 to TRBJ1-5, with D unresolved. CDR1 is MNHEY, CDR2 SMNVEV, per germline (reference sequence). The length of the CDR3 is 15 residues. Trimming removed 3 bases from V and 1 base from J, with 10 bases in between. This chain's CDR3 is CASSFAGMSNQPQHF. CDR3 in DNA: TGTGCCAGCAGTTTTGCGGGGATGAGCAATCAGCCCCAGCATTTT.

The rearrangement uses TRBV14 and TRBJ1-5; the D gene is possibly TRBD1 (6 bases). Trimming took 1 base from V and 7 from J, leaving 11 bases between them. The CDR3 consists of 14 residues. Germline CDR1 SGHDN, CDR2 FVKESK. The CDR3 DNA sequence: TGTGCCAGCAGCCAAGGGGGGGCGGGGCAGCCCCAGCATTTT. Protein product: CASSQGGAGQPQHF.

The rearrangement links TRBV27 to TRBJ2-3; 14 bases line up with TRBD2. The CDR3 sequence is 18 residues long. The ends lost 9 bases at V and 2 bases at J; junction bases unmatched: 13. Looked up from germline, CDR1 is MNHEY and CDR2 is SMNVEV (reference sequence). The CDR3 loop reads CASMRSGTSGSFTDTQYF. For the CDR3, the DNA is TGTGCCAGTATGAGATCCGGGACTAGCGGGAGTTTCACAGATACGCAGTATTTT.

J is TRBJ2-5 and V is TRBV27, with D possibly TRBD2 on 5 matching bases. The V gene's germline CDR1 is MNHEY and CDR2 SMNVEV (reference sequence). This CDR3 comprises 15 residues. Trimming took 5 bases from V and 2 from J, leaving 15 bases between them. The CDR3 DNA is TGTGCCAGCAGTGCTCGACTAAGAGGGCAAGAGACCCAGTACTTC. Amino acids: CASSARLRGQETQYF.

This CDR3 reads CASSFWTGGELFF. CDR3 nucleotide sequence: TGTGCCAGCAGCTTTTGGACGGGCGGGGAGCTGTTTTTT. This chain joins TRBV5-4 and TRBJ2-2; D gene ambiguous. The CDR3 totals 13 residues. V gave up 2 bases and J gave up 7 bases, with 9 bases separating them. CDR1 and CDR2 from the germline V gene are SGHNT and YYREEE (reference sequence).